This entry lists 4 T cell receptor beta chains sequenced from one sample in a study of blood T cell repertoires in COVID-19. The assay was immunoSEQ multiplex PCR, and TCRdb's table has in-frame clones only and misses some. Of about 90,000 clones detected, 80% appear once; the ten largest clones hold 9% to 12%. The sequenced material came from peripheral blood. Every receptor here comes from a woman in her seventies with acute or convalescent COVID-19.

The J gene is TRBJ2-1, the V gene TRBV6-5, with D possibly TRBD1 on 6 matching bases. Per germline, CDR1 MNHEY and CDR2 SVGAGI. CDR3 size: 15 residues. The V and J ends lost 9 bases and 5 bases respectively, with 20 bases between them. CDR3 sequence reads: CASYDGTRFHNEQFF. The DNA of the CDR3 is TGTGCCAGTTATGACGGGACAAGATTCCACAATGAGCAGTTCTTC.

The chain employs TRBV6-5 and TRBJ1-6; D unresolved. The CDR3 has 12 amino acids. Trimming cost V 5 bases and J 10 bases, with 9 bases left between them. The germline CDR1 and CDR2 sequences are MNHEY and SVGAGI. The CDR3 DNA follows: TGTGCCAGCAGTCACCAAAGCTCACCCCTCCACTTT. This sequence encodes CASSHQSSPLHF.

The chain recombines TRBV7-3 with TRBJ2-3; 7 bases fit TRBD2. V dropped 2 bases and J dropped 1; count of bases not matched to a gene: 6. The CDR3 has 16 amino acids. CDR1 and CDR2 from the germline V gene are SGHTA and FQGTGA. The CDR3 protein is CASSLGGLGGTDTQYF. Written as DNA, the CDR3 is TGTGCCAGCAGCTTAGGTGGACTAGGGGGCACAGATACGCAGTATTTT.

The gene calls are TRBV5-1 and TRBJ2-1; the D gene is possibly TRBD2 (6 bases). CDR1 and CDR2 (germline): SGHRS, YFSETQ. V lost 3 bases and J lost 2, with 12 bases in between. The CDR3 covers 15 residues. The CDR3 coding sequence is TGCGCCAGCAGCTCCGGGGGAAATACCTACAATGAGCAGTTCTTC. This encodes CASSSGGNTYNEQFF.